Listed below are T cell receptor beta chains from one sample, sequenced in a study of CD8+ T cells in alopecia areata. Using immunoSEQ multiplex PCR, the repertoire was profiled, and TCRdb retains in-frame clones only, with some absent. The sample lists approximately 210,000 clones; approximately 67% were seen once. The sample here was CD4+ T cells sorted from blood, taken at week 44, from a patient treated with tofacitinib. These receptors were obtained from a human donor with alopecia areata. Both conserved end residues are part of each CDR3. A D gene is named only where the DNA matches it firmly. Some rows mark clone size as missing; the rest say once, few, many or name a class of expanded clone.

d_gene	v_gene	j_gene	abundance	CDR3nt	CDR3aa
NA	TRBV11-1	TRBJ2-1	NA	TGTGCCAGCCAACCGGGACTGCCTAACAATGAGCAGTTCTTC	CASQPGLPNNEQFF
TRBD2	TRBV6-1	TRBJ2-3	few	TGTGCCAGCAGACAAGCGGGGACCCGTGCAGATACGCAGTATTTT	CASRQAGTRADTQYF
TRBD1	TRBV2	TRBJ2-6	NA	TGTGCCAGCAGTTTACAGGGGGACGGGGCCAACGTCCTGACTTTC	CASSLQGDGANVLTF
TRBD1	TRBV5-1	TRBJ1-4	NA	TGCGCCAGCAGCTTGAGGGGACAGAGTAATGAAAAACTGTTTTTT	CASSLRGQSNEKLFF
NA	TRBV7-8	TRBJ2-5	NA	TGTGCCAGCAGCTTACTGGCGAGCCTTCAGTACTTC	CASSLLASLQYF
TRBD1	TRBV6-6	TRBJ1-5	few	TGTGCCAGTTGGGACAGCCAATATAGCAATCAGCCCCAGCATTTT	CASWDSQYSNQPQHF
TRBD1	TRBV27	TRBJ2-7	NA	TGTGCCAGCAGTACCTACAGGGGAAACGAGCAGTACTTC	CASSTYRGNEQYF
NA	TRBV29-1	TRBJ2-3	NA	TGCAGCGTTGATGGGGGAGGAGGCACAGATACGCAGTATTTT	CSVDGGGGTDTQYF
NA	TRBV6-1	TRBJ1-1	NA	TGTGCCAGCAGTGACGGATGGATGAACACTGAAGCTTTCTTT	CASSDGWMNTEAFF
TRBD1	TRBV30	TRBJ2-5	NA	TGTGCCTGGAGAAAGCAACTTATGACAGGGGCACAAGAGACCCAGTACTTC	CAWRKQLMTGAQETQYF
NA	TRBV7-2	TRBJ1-1	NA	TGTGCCAGCAGCTTAGCTGGGGGAAACACTGAAGCTTTCTTT	CASSLAGGNTEAFF
TRBD1	TRBV25-1	TRBJ2-3	NA	TGTGCCAGCAGTGCTCCGGGGACAGGGAAGTTTGATACGCAGTATTTT	CASSAPGTGKFDTQYF
NA	TRBV30	TRBJ1-5	NA	TGTGCCTGGAGTGTAGGGGGGGCATTCAGCAATCAGCCCCAGCATTTT	CAWSVGGAFSNQPQHF
NA	TRBV11-2	TRBJ2-3	NA	TGTGCCAGCGACTTAGGGGGAGGGGCAGATACGCAGTATTTT	CASDLGGGADTQYF
NA	TRBV7-9	TRBJ2-7	NA	TGTGCCAGCAGCTTAGGGACGGGCTACGAGCAGTACTTC	CASSLGTGYEQYF
TRBD2	TRBV14	TRBJ2-1	NA	TGTGCCAGCAGCCAGCTCCCCAGCGGGAGTTACAATGAGCAGTTCTTC	CASSQLPSGSYNEQFF
TRBD1	TRBV6-5	TRBJ1-1	NA	TGTGCCAGCAGACGGGGACAGACTCAGAACACTGAAGCTTTCTTT	CASRRGQTQNTEAFF
NA	TRBV25-1	TRBJ1-1	NA	TGTGCCAGCAGTGAATTTGGGGGGACGAACACTGAAGCTTTCTTT	CASSEFGGTNTEAFF
NA	TRBV5-6	TRBJ2-2	NA	TGTGCCAGCAGCTTTGGAGTTCAGTTGGGTGCCGGGGAGCTGTTTTTT	CASSFGVQLGAGELFF
NA	TRBV30	TRBJ1-1	NA	TGTGCCTGGACCAAAGGGTACACTGAAGCTTTCTTT	CAWTKGYTEAFF
NA	TRBV21-1	TRBJ2-1	few	TGTGCCAGCAGGATTTGGTGGAGGTTAGGCAACAACAATGAGCAGTTCTTC	CASRIWWRLGNNNEQFF
NA	TRBV2	TRBJ2-1	few	TGTGCCAGCAGGCAGGCCCCCGCCAATGAGCAGTTCTTC	CASRQAPANEQFF
NA	TRBV29-1	TRBJ2-1	few	TGCAGCGGAAACGGGGGTCTCTACAATGAGCAGTTCTTC	CSGNGGLYNEQFF
NA	TRBV5-1	TRBJ1-4	NA	TGCGCCAGCAGCGGAGGGACGGATCCTAATGAAAAACTGTTTTTT	CASSGGTDPNEKLFF
NA	TRBV11-2	TRBJ2-7	NA	TGTGCCAGCAGCTCCCTCGGACAGGAGCAGTACTTC	CASSSLGQEQYF
NA	TRBV5-1	TRBJ2-2	NA	TGCGCCAGCAGCTTGGGGTCGCGAACCGGGGAGCTGTTTTTT	CASSLGSRTGELFF
NA	TRBV4-2	TRBJ2-6	NA	TGTGCCAGCAGCCAAGAAGGAAGGGCTGGGGCCAACGTCCTGACTTTC	CASSQEGRAGANVLTF
NA	TRBV29-1	TRBJ1-2	NA	TGCAGCACCTGGGAGGGGAGCGCAGGGTATGGCTACACCTTC	CSTWEGSAGYGYTF
NA	TRBV30	TRBJ2-2	few	TGTGCCTGGAGTGTACAGGAGGAACACCCCGGGGAGCTGTTTTTT	CAWSVQEEHPGELFF
TRBD1	TRBV30	TRBJ1-1	few	TGTGCCTGGTCTCCGGGACAGGTGAACACTGAAGCTTTCTTT	CAWSPGQVNTEAFF
NA	TRBV19	TRBJ1-5	NA	TGTGCCAGTAGTATAAAGGGGCGGCAGGTACTCAATCAGCCCCAGCATTTT	CASSIKGRQVLNQPQHF
NA	TRBV29-1	TRBJ1-1	NA	TGCAGCGTTGCCGCCCCGTTCTTATCGGGACAAAATACTCTGAACACTGAAGCTTTCTTT	CSVAAPFLSGQNTLNTEAFF
NA	TRBV29-1	TRBJ2-1	few	TGCAGCGGGGCGTCAGGGGTTAATGAGCAGTTCTTC	CSGASGVNEQFF
TRBD1	TRBV7-9	TRBJ2-6	once	TGTGCCAGCAGCTTAGCGACAGGGGCGGAAGGGGCCAACGTCCTGACTTTC	CASSLATGAEGANVLTF
TRBD1	TRBV30	TRBJ2-6	NA	TGTGCCTGGAGTGCCGGACAGGGGGCTCTCTCTGGGGCCAACGTCCTGACTTTC	CAWSAGQGALSGANVLTF
TRBD2	TRBV23-1	TRBJ2-1	once	TGCGCCAGCAGTCAATCGTTCACTAGCGGGGGGTTAGAGTTCTTC	CASSQSFTSGGLEFF
NA	TRBV2	TRBJ1-5	NA	TGTGCCAGCAGTGAAGGGGCCAGGGGACATCAGCCCCAGCATTTT	CASSEGARGHQPQHF
TRBD1	TRBV5-6	TRBJ2-7	NA	TGTGCCAGCAGCTTGTCGACAGGGGGACGTTACGAGCAGTACTTC	CASSLSTGGRYEQYF
NA	TRBV29-1	TRBJ1-1	few	TGCAGCGCGGCGGGTCGGGCGCTGAACACTGAAGCTTTCTTT	CSAAGRALNTEAFF
NA	TRBV29-1	TRBJ2-7	NA	TGCAGCGTGGGCCCTGGGGGTTCAGCCTACGAGCAGTACTTC	CSVGPGGSAYEQYF
NA	TRBV29-1	TRBJ2-5	few	TGCAGCGTTGAGAGTGACACGGGTTTACGGACCCAGTACTTC	CSVESDTGLRTQYF
TRBD2	TRBV27	TRBJ2-5	NA	TGTGCCAGCAGTCTACTAGCGGGGGGGGTGGAGACCCAGTACTTC	CASSLLAGGVETQYF
NA	TRBV7-3	TRBJ2-1	NA	TGTGCCAGCAGCTTAAGGTGGGGCAATGAGCAGTTCTTC	CASSLRWGNEQFF
NA	TRBV29-1	TRBJ2-5	NA	TGCAGCGTTGCCCAGTCGTACCAAGAGACCCAGTACTTC	CSVAQSYQETQYF
NA	TRBV30	TRBJ1-2	NA	TGTGCCTGGCATCAGGGCCTCTATGGCTACACCTTC	CAWHQGLYGYTF
NA	TRBV4-3	TRBJ1-6	few	TGCGCCAGCAGCCAAGATGCCGGGGGCCGTCTTGGTTCACCCCTCCACTTT	CASSQDAGGRLGSPLHF
TRBD2	TRBV5-1	TRBJ2-7	NA	TGCGCCAGCAGCACCGGACTAGCGGGGGGCATTCCGTACTTC	CASSTGLAGGIPYF
NA	TRBV2	TRBJ2-7	NA	TGTGCCAGCAGTACGGGTTCAAGGGCCTACGAGCAGTACTTC	CASSTGSRAYEQYF
NA	TRBV29-1	TRBJ2-7	NA	TGCAGCGTTCTCACCCAGGGTTACGAGCAGTACTTC	CSVLTQGYEQYF
NA	TRBV29-1	TRBJ1-5	few	TGCAGCGTTGCGAACAGCCGAGATCAGCCCCAGCATTTT	CSVANSRDQPQHF
NA	TRBV29-1	TRBJ1-1	NA	TGCAGCGTTGCTGGACAGCTCTCGGCTGGAGCTTTCTTT	CSVAGQLSAGAFF